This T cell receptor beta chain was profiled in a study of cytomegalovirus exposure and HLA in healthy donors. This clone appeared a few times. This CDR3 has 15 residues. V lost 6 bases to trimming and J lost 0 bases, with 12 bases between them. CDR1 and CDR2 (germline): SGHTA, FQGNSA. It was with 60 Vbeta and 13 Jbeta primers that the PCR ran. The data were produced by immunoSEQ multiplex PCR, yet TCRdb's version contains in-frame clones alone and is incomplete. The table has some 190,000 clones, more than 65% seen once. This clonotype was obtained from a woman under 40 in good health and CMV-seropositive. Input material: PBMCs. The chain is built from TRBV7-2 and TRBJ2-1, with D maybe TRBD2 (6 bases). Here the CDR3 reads CASRIGGDSYNEQFF. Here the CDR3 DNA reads TGTGCCAGCAGGATCGGGGGTGACTCCTACAATGAGCAGTTCTTC.